Listed here are 2 T cell receptor beta chains from one sample, sequenced in a study of T cells in Graves' hyperthyroidism and ophthalmopathy. Template material for amplifying TCR beta CDR3 regions consisted of RNA transcripts. Researchers ran a first-round RT-PCR on the TCR CDR3 using the HTBI primer set. TCRdb reanalysed the multiplex PCR reads using MiXCR and keeps one entry per CDR3 protein. The sample holds about 380,000 distinct CDR3 sequences, approximately 17% seen once. Material for sequencing was blood. The receptor set was obtained from a man in his late teens or twenties with Graves' ophthalmopathy.

This chain uses TRBV20-1 with TRBJ1-1, with a weak D call TRBD1 (6 bases). The CDR3 loop spans 14 amino acids. Germline CDR1 DFQATT, CDR2 SNEGSKA (reference sequence). Trimming shortened V by 0 bases and J by 3 bases, and 11 bases separated the two germline ends. Here the CDR3 DNA reads TGCAGTGCTAGAGATTTGGGGGCGCACACTGAAGCTTTCTTT. Translated, it gives CSARDLGAHTEAFF.

The rearrangement joins TRBV10-2 to TRBJ1-6; 10 bases match TRBD1. V was pared by 6 bases and J by 0 bases, with 8 bases of the junction left unmatched. Germline loops: CDR1 WSHSY, CDR2 SAAADI. The CDR3 covers 18 residues. The CDR3 loop is CASSAGTGESSYNSPLHF. For the CDR3, the DNA is TGCGCCAGCAGCGCCGGGACAGGGGAGAGCTCCTATAATTCACCCCTCCACTTT.